Presented here are 31 T cell receptor beta chains from one specimen sequenced in a study of control samples from healthy donors and cancer patients. Some clones are missing from TCRdb's copy, which holds only in-frame ones; the method was immunoSEQ multiplex PCR. The sample lists fewer than 200,000 clones, around nine tenths occurring once. The sample taken for sequencing was blood. The origin of the receptors is a woman aged 30 to 39 in good health.

The chain combines TRBV11-3 with TRBJ2-1; 10 nucleotides agree with TRBD2. The CDR3 sequence is 16 residues long. CDR1 and CDR2 (germline): SGHNT, YENEEA. J was trimmed by 1 base and V by 4 bases; bases with no gene match: 4. CDR3 nucleotides: TGTGCCAGCAGCTCTGGACTAGCGGTTTCCTACAATGAGCAGTTCTTC. Translation gives CASSSGLAVSYNEQFF.

This clone came up once. This rearrangement joins TRBV15 to TRBJ2-1; D remains unclear. Looked up from germline, CDR1 is LNHNV and CDR2 is YYDKDF (reference sequence). This CDR3 spans 12 amino acids. V was cut by 5 bases and J by 10 bases, with 12 bases left in between. CDR3 residues: CATSAPRKEQFF. CDR3 coding DNA: TGTGCCACCAGCGCCCCTCGTAAGGAGCAGTTCTTC.

The rearrangement joins TRBV15 to TRBJ2-7, with TRBD2 as a possible D gene (5 bases). The germline V gene has CDR1 LNHNV and CDR2 YYDKDF (reference sequence). V lost 1 base and J 0 bases, leaving 7 bases between the germline ends. This CDR3 comprises 14 residues. CDR3 sequence: CATSRVGDSYEQYF. CDR3 sequence (DNA): TGTGCCACCAGCAGAGTGGGAGACTCCTACGAGCAGTACTTC.

CDR3 in amino acids: CASSPPHSGANVLTF. The CDR3 bases are TGTGCCAGCTCACCACCTCACTCTGGGGCCAACGTCCTGACTTTC. The J gene is TRBJ2-6, the V gene TRBV18; the D is unclear. The germline V gene encodes CDR1 KGHSH and CDR2 LQKENI. This CDR3 has 15 amino acids. Trimming pared 0 bases from V and 0 bases from J, leaving 3 bases between.

The chain uses TRBV19 and TRBJ2-1; TRBD2 agrees at 9 bases. The CDR3 is 15 residues long. With 2 bases clipped from V and 4 bases from J, the junction kept 3 bases outside the gene matches. CDR1 is LNHDA and CDR2 is SQIVND in the germline V gene (reference sequence). DNA of the CDR3: TGTGCCAGTAGTATACCCAGCGGGAGGTACAATGAGCAGTTCTTC. This sequence encodes CASSIPSGRYNEQFF.

The rearrangement links TRBV27 to TRBJ1-2, with a tentative D call TRBD1 (5 bases). V lost 5 bases to trimming and J lost 2 bases, with 15 bases between them. The CDR3 is 15 residues long. Per germline, CDR1 MNHEY and CDR2 SMNVEV (reference sequence). CDR3 coding DNA: TGTGCCAGCAGTCCACGCAGGGAGATAAACTATGGCTACACCTTC. It specifies CASSPRREINYGYTF.

The chain links TRBV12-2 to TRBJ2-5; the listed D gene, TRBD2, was not tested against the DNA. TRBV12-2 corresponds to a pseudogene. This CDR3 comprises 19 residues. As DNA, the CDR3 is TGTGCAAGTCGCTCACCGAGGCGGGGGCCGCTGACGTACCAAGAGACCCAGTACTTC. This sequence encodes CASRSPRRGPLTYQETQYF.

This rearrangement joins TRBV2 to TRBJ1-3, with 10 bases fitting TRBD1. V gave up 6 bases and J gave up 3 bases; unmatched junction bases: 8. Per the germline V gene, CDR1 is SNHLY and CDR2 is FYNNEI. This CDR3 comprises 16 residues. For the CDR3, the DNA is TGTGCCAGCAGCACCGGGACAGGGGTTGGTGGAAACACCATATATTTT. It is translated as CASSTGTGVGGNTIYF.

The chain joins TRBV10-2 to TRBJ2-5; D gene unclear. Trimming left V 1 base short and J 1 base short, with 13 bases between. Germline values: CDR1 WSHSY, CDR2 SAAADI. The CDR3 runs to 16 residues. The CDR3 is CASSEFLSGTQETQYF. The CDR3 nucleotides read TGCGCCAGCAGTGAGTTTCTATCGGGCACCCAAGAGACCCAGTACTTC.

The genes are TRBV12-3 or TRBV12-4 and TRBJ1-1; a possible D gene is TRBD1 (5 bases). This CDR3 comprises 12 residues. Trimming removed 5 bases from V and 6 bases from J, with 10 bases in between. The CDR3 spells CASSQGSPEAFF. The CDR3 bases are TGTGCCAGCAGTCAGGGCTCCCCTGAAGCTTTCTTT.

The genes are TRBV18 and TRBJ1-5; D perhaps matches TRBD1 (6 bases). Germline V gene data show CDR1 as KGHSH and CDR2 as LQKENI. The CDR3 totals 18 residues. Deletions cut 2 bases from V and 0 bases from J, with 17 bases between. The CDR3 nucleotides are TGTGCCAGCTCACCAGAGGACAGCAGGGTATATAGCAATCAGCCCCAGCATTTT. This sequence encodes CASSPEDSRVYSNQPQHF.

The chain combines TRBV27 with TRBJ2-5, with D possibly being TRBD2 (6 bases). The length of the CDR3 is 14 residues. CDR1 is MNHEY, CDR2 SMNVEV, per germline (reference sequence). Trimming removed 5 bases at V and 5 bases at J, with 15 bases between. CDR3 residues: CASSLQRLGETQYF. The CDR3 nucleotides are TGTGCCAGCAGTCTACAAAGACTAGGGGAGACCCAGTACTTC.

This clone was counted between two and nine times. This sequence joins TRBV7-9 and TRBJ2-2, with 11 bases aligning to TRBD1. Per the germline V gene, CDR1 is SEHNR and CDR2 is FQNEAQ (reference sequence). The CDR3 length is 16 residues. Trimming cost V 5 bases and J 4 bases; bases outside gene matches: 6. CDR3 residues: CASSTWDRGGTGELFF. As DNA, the CDR3 is TGTGCCAGCAGCACCTGGGACAGGGGGGGCACCGGGGAGCTGTTTTTT.

The chain uses TRBV20-1 and TRBJ2-5; maybe TRBD1 (6 bases). Trimming cost V 3 bases and J 2 bases, with 19 bases left between them. Germline CDR1 is DFQATT and CDR2 is SNEGSKA (reference sequence). This CDR3 region has 16 residues. This CDR3 is CSASTPGQGIQETQYF. In nucleotides, the CDR3 is TGCAGTGCTAGTACACCGGGACAAGGGATACAAGAGACCCAGTACTTC.

In its sample, this clone was seen a few times. The V call is TRBV7-9, the J call TRBJ2-5, with 7 bases that match TRBD2. The germline CDR1 and CDR2 sequences are SEHNR and FQNEAQ (reference sequence). The CDR3 runs 19 residues. V lost 2 bases, J lost 6 bases, and 21 bases stayed unmatched. CDR3 in DNA: TGTGCCAGCAGCTTACGCACCGGGAATTTGGCGGGGGTTAACCAGACCCAGTACTTC. Encoded protein: CASSLRTGNLAGVNQTQYF.

The chain recombines TRBV27 with TRBJ1-5; D unresolved. Germline lookup yields CDR1 MNHEY and CDR2 SMNVEV (reference sequence). The germline V and J ends were trimmed by 5 bases and 1 base, with 9 bases remaining between them. This CDR3 region has 14 residues. CDR3 nucleotide sequence: TGTGCCAGCAGTCCCCGGGGAAGCAATCAGCCCCAGCATTTT. Its translation is CASSPRGSNQPQHF.

The chain recombines TRBV6-1 with TRBJ2-1; D is ambiguous. The V end lost 2 bases, the J end lost 10 bases, and 12 bases lay between the germline ends. Germline V gives CDR1 MNHNS, CDR2 SASEGT. The CDR3 runs 13 residues. The CDR3: CASSERPEEEQFF. Written as DNA, the CDR3 is TGTGCCAGCAGTGAAAGGCCAGAGGAAGAGCAGTTCTTC.

This chain links TRBV27 with TRBJ1-1; 7 bases are a match to TRBD1. The CDR3 covers 13 residues. The J segment lost 3 bases and the V segment lost 6 bases, leaving 4 bases of the junction unmatched. Germline V lookup: CDR1 MNHEY, CDR2 SMNVEV (reference sequence). The CDR3 protein is CASRATGYTEAFF. The DNA for the CDR3 is TGTGCCAGCAGGGCGACAGGGTACACTGAAGCTTTCTTT.

V usage is TRBV19 and J usage is TRBJ2-3; TRBD1 matches 11 bases. The ends lost 3 bases at V and 4 bases at J; junction bases unmatched: 6. Per germline, CDR1 LNHDA and CDR2 SQIVND (reference sequence). The CDR3 sequence is 16 residues long. The CDR3 region is CASSILPGQGADTQYF. CDR3 bases: TGTGCCAGTAGTATTCTACCGGGACAGGGGGCAGATACGCAGTATTTT.

To note about this clone: A junction end diverges from the germline sequence, so it may reflect a read error. The chain joins TRBV3-1 (or the pseudogene TRBV3-2) to TRBJ2-3; possible D gene TRBD1, 5 bases. The CDR3 sequence is 13 residues long. Germline V gives CDR1 LGHDT, CDR2 YNNKEL (reference sequence). CDR3 DNA sequence: TGTGCCAGCAGCCAAGATTGGGGTAGGGGCCTACATTTT. It yields the protein CASSQDWGRGLHF.

V gene TRBV19 combines with J gene TRBJ2-1; weak D call: TRBD2 (6 bases). Germline lookup yields CDR1 LNHDA and CDR2 SQIVND (reference sequence). This CDR3 is built from 13 residues. The germline V and J ends were trimmed by 5 bases and 6 bases, with 11 bases remaining between them. This chain's CDR3 is CASSPVGGNEQFF. CDR3 sequence (DNA): TGTGCCAGTAGTCCTGTCGGGGGCAATGAGCAGTTCTTC.

This sequence joins TRBV24-1 and TRBJ2-3, with 15 nucleotides matching TRBD2. V was clipped by 4 bases and J by 4 bases; unmatched bases: 5. Germline CDR1 is KGHDR and CDR2 is SFDVKD. The CDR3 runs 17 residues. The CDR3 loop reads CATSDWTSGGASDTQYF. In DNA form, the CDR3 reads TGTGCCACCAGTGACTGGACTAGCGGGGGGGCTTCAGATACGCAGTATTTT.

The gene calls are TRBV29-1 and TRBJ1-2, with 8 bases fitting TRBD1. Germline V lookup: CDR1 SQVTM, CDR2 ANQGSEA. V was clipped by 3 bases and J by 8 bases; unmatched bases: 17. The CDR3 runs to 16 residues. As DNA, the CDR3 is TGCAGCGTTGATTCCGAGGCAGGGGGCAGTGCTTGGGGCTACACCTTC. It translates to CSVDSEAGGSAWGYTF.

The chain employs TRBV13 and TRBJ2-7, with a possible D match to TRBD1 (6 bases). Germline CDR1 reads PRHDT; CDR2 reads FYEKMQ (reference sequence). This CDR3 contains 12 residues. The V and J ends lost 2 bases and 6 bases respectively, with 8 bases between them. CDR3 sequence reads: CASSLLGGEQYF. CDR3 nucleotides: TGTGCCAGCAGCTTATTAGGGGGCGAGCAGTACTTC. The whole variable domain, remainder taken from reference TRBV13 and TRBJ2-7, is AAGVIQSPRHLIKEKRETATLKCYPIPRHDTVYWYQQGPGQDPQFLISFYEKMQSDKGSIPDRFSAQQFSDYHSELNMSSLELGDSALYFCASSLLGGEQYFGPGTRLTVT.

This sequence joins TRBV9 and TRBJ2-2; D is undetermined. V lost 4 bases and J 7 bases, leaving 8 bases between the germline ends. The CDR3 runs to 12 residues. Germline CDR1 SGDLS, CDR2 YYNGEE. For the CDR3, the DNA is TGTGCCAGCAGCCCGACCCACGGGGAGCTGTTTTTT. Its translation is CASSPTHGELFF.

The chain couples TRBV11-2 to TRBJ2-7, with D perhaps matching TRBD1 (5 bases). The CDR3 spans 13 residues. V gave up 5 bases and J gave up 6 bases, with 14 bases separating them. Looked up from germline, CDR1 is SGHAT and CDR2 is FQNNGV. In DNA form, the CDR3 reads TGTGCCAGCAGCCCCCGAGTAGGGGCCGAGCAGTACGTC. This encodes CASSPRVGAEQYV.

The V gene is TRBV2, the J gene TRBJ2-3; D is undetermined. This CDR3 has 13 residues. Germline V gene lookup returns CDR1 SNHLY and CDR2 FYNNEI. V was cut by 7 bases and J by 0 bases, with 8 bases left in between. The CDR3: CASKGPSTDTQYF. CDR3 coding DNA: TGTGCCAGCAAAGGACCCAGCACAGATACGCAGTATTTT. Full variable domain (outside the CDR3, taken from reference TRBV2 and TRBJ2-3): EPEVTQTPSHQVTQMGQEVILRCVPISNHLYFYWYRQILGQKVEFLVSFYNNEISEKSEIFDDQFSVERPDGSNFTLKIRSTKLEDSAMYFCASKGPSTDTQYFGPGTRLTVL.

The table lists this clone with a count of one. CDR3 protein: CASGSGYEQFF. Written as DNA, the CDR3 is TGTGCCAGCGGCAGTGGGTATGAGCAGTTCTTC. V is TRBV5-4 and J is TRBJ2-1, with D hard to call. V lost 7 bases, J lost 8 bases, and 10 bases lay in between. The CDR3 is made up of 11 amino acids. From germline, CDR1 is SGHNT and CDR2 YYREEE (reference sequence).

The chain combines TRBV6-5 with TRBJ1-4; 10 nucleotides line up with TRBD1. Germline V gives CDR1 MNHEY, CDR2 SVGAGI. The CDR3 runs 15 residues. With 3 bases clipped from V and 8 bases from J, the junction kept 6 bases outside the gene matches. The CDR3 protein is CASSYSGTGEEKLFF. The CDR3 region has the DNA TGTGCCAGCAGTTATTCAGGGACAGGGGAAGAAAAACTGTTTTTT.

This rearrangement joins TRBV4-2 to TRBJ2-3, with TRBD2 matching over 8 bases. Losses at the gene ends were 3 bases for V and 4 bases for J; bases not matched to a gene: 12. Germline loops: CDR1 LGHNA, CDR2 YNFKEQ. The CDR3 has 17 residues. CDR3 DNA sequence: TGTGCCAGCAGCCAGGTTCTCGGGGGGGCCGTTGCAGATACGCAGTATTTT. Protein sequence: CASSQVLGGAVADTQYF.

The rearrangement joins TRBV3-1 (or the pseudogene TRBV3-2) to TRBJ2-1, with no clear D. Germline assignment: CDR1 LGHDT and CDR2 YNNKEL (reference sequence). V lost 0 bases and J lost 8, with 11 bases in between. The CDR3 spans 14 residues. CDR3 sequence (DNA): TGTGCCAGCAGCCAAGATCACAGTTCTGATGAGCAGTTCTTC. Translation gives CASSQDHSSDEQFF.